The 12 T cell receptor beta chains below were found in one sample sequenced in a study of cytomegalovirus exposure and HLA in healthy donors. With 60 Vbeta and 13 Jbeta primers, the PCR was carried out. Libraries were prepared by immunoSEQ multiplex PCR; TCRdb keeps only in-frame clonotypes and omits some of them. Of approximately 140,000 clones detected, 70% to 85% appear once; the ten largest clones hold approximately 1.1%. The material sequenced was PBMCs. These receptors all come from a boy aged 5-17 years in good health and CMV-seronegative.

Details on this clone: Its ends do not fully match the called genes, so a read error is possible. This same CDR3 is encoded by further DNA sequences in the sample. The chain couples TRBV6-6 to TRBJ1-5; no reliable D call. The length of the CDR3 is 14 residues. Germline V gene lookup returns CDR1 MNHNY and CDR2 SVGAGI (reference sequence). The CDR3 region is CASSSELNNQPQHF. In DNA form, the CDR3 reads TGTGCCAGCAGTAGCGAACTGAACAATCAGCCCCAACATTTT.

CDR3 sequence reads: CASSLSPRGARGYTF. CDR3 nucleotides: TGTGCCAGCAGTTTATCCCCCAGGGGCGCGCGGGGCTACACCTTC. V usage is TRBV27 and J usage is TRBJ1-2, with TRBD1 as a possible D gene (6 bases). The germline V gene encodes CDR1 MNHEY and CDR2 SMNVEV (reference sequence). Trimming stripped 0 bases from V and 8 bases from J, with 16 bases between. The CDR3 is 15 residues long.

The CDR3 nucleotides are TGTGCCAGCAGTTGGGACCCGACAGGGGTGGGGAATCAGCCCCAGCATTTT. This translates into CASSWDPTGVGNQPQHF. This chain connects TRBV5-8 to TRBJ1-5, with 8 bases matching TRBD1. The CDR3 loop spans 17 amino acids. The V gene's germline CDR1 is SGHTS and CDR2 YDEGEE. Trimming took 5 bases from V and 4 from J; bases not matched to a gene: 14.

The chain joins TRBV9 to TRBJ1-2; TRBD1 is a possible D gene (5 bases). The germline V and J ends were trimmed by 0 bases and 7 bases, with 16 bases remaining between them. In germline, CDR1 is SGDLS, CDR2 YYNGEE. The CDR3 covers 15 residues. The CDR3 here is CASSVVGGGSSGYTF. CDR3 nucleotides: TGTGCCAGCAGCGTAGTTGGCGGGGGTTCCTCTGGCTACACCTTC.

The CDR3: CASSQGAEGYTF. CDR3 coding DNA: TGTGCCAGCTCCCAGGGGGCCGAGGGCTACACCTTC. The chain is built from TRBV25-1 and TRBJ1-2, with 8 nucleotides matching TRBD1. Germline lookup yields CDR1 MGHDK and CDR2 SYGVNS. This CDR3 is built from 12 residues. V gave up 8 bases and J gave up 8 bases; unmatched junction bases: 7.

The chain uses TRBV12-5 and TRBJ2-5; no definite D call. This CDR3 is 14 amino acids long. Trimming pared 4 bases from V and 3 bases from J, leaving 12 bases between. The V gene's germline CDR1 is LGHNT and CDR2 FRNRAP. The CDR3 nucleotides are TGTGCTAGTGGTTCTGCGGTGGGTGAAGAGACCCAGTACTTC. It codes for CASGSAVGEETQYF.

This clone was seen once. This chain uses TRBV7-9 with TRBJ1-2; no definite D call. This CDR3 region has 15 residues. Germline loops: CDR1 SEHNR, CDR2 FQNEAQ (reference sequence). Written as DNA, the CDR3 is TGTGGGCCCCGATCAGCGGATGATGCTAACTATGGCTACACCTTC. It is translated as CGPRSADDANYGYTF.

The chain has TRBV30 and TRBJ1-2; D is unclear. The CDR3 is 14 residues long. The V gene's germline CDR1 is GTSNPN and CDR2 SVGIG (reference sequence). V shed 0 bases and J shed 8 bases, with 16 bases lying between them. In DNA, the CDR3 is TGTGCCTGGAGTGTATTTCCGGGGAGCGGGGGCTACACCTTC. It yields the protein CAWSVFPGSGGYTF.

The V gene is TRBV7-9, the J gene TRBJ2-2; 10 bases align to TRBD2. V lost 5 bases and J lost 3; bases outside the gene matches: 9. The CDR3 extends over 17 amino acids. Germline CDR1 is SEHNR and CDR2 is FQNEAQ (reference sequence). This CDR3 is CASSIDSSGSDTGELFF. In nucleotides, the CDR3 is TGTGCCAGCAGCATAGATTCTAGCGGGAGTGACACCGGGGAGCTGTTTTTT. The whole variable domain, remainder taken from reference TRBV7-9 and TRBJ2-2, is DTGVSQNPRHKITKRGQNVTFRCDPISEHNRLYWYRQTLGQGPEFLTYFQNEAQLEKSRLLSDRFSAERPKGSFSTLEIQRTEQGDSAMYLCASSIDSSGSDTGELFFGEGSRLTVL.

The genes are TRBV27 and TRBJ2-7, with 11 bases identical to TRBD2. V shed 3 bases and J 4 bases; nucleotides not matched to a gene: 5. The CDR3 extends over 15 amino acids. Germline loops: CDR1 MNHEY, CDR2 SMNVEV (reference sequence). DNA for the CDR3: TGTGCCAGCAGTTTCAGACTAGCGGGGACGTACGAGCAGTACTTC. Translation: CASSFRLAGTYEQYF.

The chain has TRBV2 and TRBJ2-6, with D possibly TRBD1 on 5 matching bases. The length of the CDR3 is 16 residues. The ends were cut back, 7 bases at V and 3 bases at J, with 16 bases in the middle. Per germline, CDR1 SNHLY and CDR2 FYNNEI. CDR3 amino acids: CASIPRVSVGANVLTF. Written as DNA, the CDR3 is TGTGCCAGCATTCCCAGGGTTTCTGTTGGGGCCAACGTCCTGACTTTC.

The CDR3 bases are TGTGCCAGCCTGGGGGGACTCCTTAACACCGGGGAGCTGTTTTTT. Translation gives CASLGGLLNTGELFF. The gene calls are TRBV2 and TRBJ2-2; D perhaps matches TRBD2 (6 bases). Germline V gene data show CDR1 as SNHLY and CDR2 as FYNNEI. V lost 8 bases and J 2 bases, leaving 15 bases between the germline ends. This CDR3 spans 15 amino acids.